The text below deals with one T cell receptor beta chain. What it recognizes is unknown. TCRdb processed the 5' RACE reads anew with MiXCR; each CDR3 protein has one entry. In the table there are 100,000 to 150,000 distinct CDR3 sequences, 15% of which are singletons. The data stem from a study of T cells after yellow fever vaccination. General study findings and limits: Abundant bulk-derived clonotypes could contaminate FACS-sorted repertoires.

V gave up 5 bases and J gave up 5 bases; unmatched junction bases: 4. Per germline, CDR1 SSHAT and CDR2 FNYEAQ (reference sequence). This CDR3 spans 13 amino acids. The chain uses TRBV7-7 and TRBJ2-5; 8 nucleotides line up with TRBD1. The sample here was CD8+ T cells sorted from PBMCs, taken 5 days after the yellow fever booster vaccination. The origin of this receptor is a man younger than 35 who received the YFV17D yellow fever vaccine. The CDR3 DNA is TGTGCCAGCAGCCAGGACAGGGCCGAGACCCAGTACTTC. Translation: CASSQDRAETQYF.